Included here is one TCR beta chain sequence, with context. This CDR3 contains 14 residues. The ends were cut back, 5 bases at V and 4 bases at J, with 12 bases in the middle. The germline V gene has CDR1 MNHEY and CDR2 SVGAGI. The data belong to a study of cytomegalovirus exposure and HLA in healthy donors. This PCR relied on a set of 60 Vbeta primers and 13 Jbeta primers. This table comes from immunoSEQ multiplex PCR, and its TCRdb copy is limited to in-frame clones, with some not included. Among roughly 200,000 clones listed, 85% to 90% were seen once. The chain couples TRBV6-5 to TRBJ1-3; D is unresolved. Sequencing was performed on PBMCs. The sequence came from a man younger than 40 in good health and CMV-seronegative. The CDR3 DNA is TGTGCCAGCAGTGAGGCCGGGAGCGGAAACACCATATATTTT. This translates into CASSEAGSGNTIYF.